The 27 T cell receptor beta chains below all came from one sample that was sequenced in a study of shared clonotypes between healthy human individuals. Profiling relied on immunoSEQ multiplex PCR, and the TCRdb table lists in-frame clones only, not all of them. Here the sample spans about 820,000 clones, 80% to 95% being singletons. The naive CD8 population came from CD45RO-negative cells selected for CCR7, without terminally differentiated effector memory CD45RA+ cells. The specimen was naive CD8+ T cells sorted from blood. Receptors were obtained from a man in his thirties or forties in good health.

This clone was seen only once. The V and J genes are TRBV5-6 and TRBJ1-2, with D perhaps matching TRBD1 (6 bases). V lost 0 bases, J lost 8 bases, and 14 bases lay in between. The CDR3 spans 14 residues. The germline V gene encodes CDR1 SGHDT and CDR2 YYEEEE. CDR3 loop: CASSLELGAGGYTF. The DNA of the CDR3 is TGTGCCAGCAGCTTGGAGCTGGGGGCAGGCGGCTACACCTTC.

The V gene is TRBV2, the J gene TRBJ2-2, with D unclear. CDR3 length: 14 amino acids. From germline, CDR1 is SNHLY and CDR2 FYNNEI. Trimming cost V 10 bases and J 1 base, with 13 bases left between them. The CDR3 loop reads CATRPRKNTGELFF. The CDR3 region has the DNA TGTGCCACCCGTCCGCGGAAGAACACCGGGGAGCTGTTTTTT.

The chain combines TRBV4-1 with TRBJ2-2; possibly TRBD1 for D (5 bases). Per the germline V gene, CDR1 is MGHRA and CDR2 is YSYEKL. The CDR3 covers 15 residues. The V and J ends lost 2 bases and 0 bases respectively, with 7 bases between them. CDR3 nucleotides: TGCGCCAGCAGCCAACGGACATCGAACACCGGGGAGCTGTTTTTT. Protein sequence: CASSQRTSNTGELFF.

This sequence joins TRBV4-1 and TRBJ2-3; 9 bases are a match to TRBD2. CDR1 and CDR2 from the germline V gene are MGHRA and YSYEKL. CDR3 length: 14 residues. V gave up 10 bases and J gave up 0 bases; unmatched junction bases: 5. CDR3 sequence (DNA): TGCGCCACCCGGACTAGCGATAGCACAGATACGCAGTATTTT. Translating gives CATRTSDSTDTQYF.

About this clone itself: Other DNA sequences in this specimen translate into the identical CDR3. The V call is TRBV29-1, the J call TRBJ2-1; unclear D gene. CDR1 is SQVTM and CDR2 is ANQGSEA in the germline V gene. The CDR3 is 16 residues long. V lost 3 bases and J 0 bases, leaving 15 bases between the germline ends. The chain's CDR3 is CSVEGPQRSSYNEQFF. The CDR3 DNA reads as TGCAGCGTTGAGGGCCCACAAAGGAGCTCCTACAATGAGCAGTTCTTC.

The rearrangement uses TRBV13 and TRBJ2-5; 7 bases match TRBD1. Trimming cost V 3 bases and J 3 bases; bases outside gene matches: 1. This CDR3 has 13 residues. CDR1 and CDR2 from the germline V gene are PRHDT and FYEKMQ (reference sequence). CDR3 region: CASSFGTEETQYF. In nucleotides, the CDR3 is TGTGCCAGCAGCTTCGGGACAGAAGAGACCCAGTACTTC.

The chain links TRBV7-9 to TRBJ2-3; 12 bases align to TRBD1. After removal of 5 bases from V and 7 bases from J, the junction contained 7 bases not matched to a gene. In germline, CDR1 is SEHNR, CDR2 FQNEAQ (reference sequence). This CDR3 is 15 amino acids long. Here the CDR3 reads CASSLGTGGMNTQYF. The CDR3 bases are TGTGCCAGCAGCCTCGGGACAGGGGGCATGAATACGCAGTATTTT.

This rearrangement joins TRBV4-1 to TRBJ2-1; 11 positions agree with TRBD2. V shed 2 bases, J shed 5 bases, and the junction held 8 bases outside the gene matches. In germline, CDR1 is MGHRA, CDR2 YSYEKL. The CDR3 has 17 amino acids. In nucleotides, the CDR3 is TGCGCCAGCAGCCAACCTACTAGCGGGAGAGTCCACAATGAGCAGTTCTTC. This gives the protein CASSQPTSGRVHNEQFF.

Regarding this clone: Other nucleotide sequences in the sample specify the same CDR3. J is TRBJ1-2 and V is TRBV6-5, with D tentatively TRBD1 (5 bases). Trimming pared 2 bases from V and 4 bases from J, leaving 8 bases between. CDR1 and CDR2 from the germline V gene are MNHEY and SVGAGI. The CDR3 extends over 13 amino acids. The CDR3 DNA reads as TGTGCCAGCAGTTACGGGGCCGGCTATGGCTACACCTTC. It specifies CASSYGAGYGYTF.

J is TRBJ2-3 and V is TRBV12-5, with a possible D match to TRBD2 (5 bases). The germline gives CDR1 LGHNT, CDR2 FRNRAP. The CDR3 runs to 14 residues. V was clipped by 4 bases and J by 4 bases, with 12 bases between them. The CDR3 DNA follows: TGTGCTAGTGGTTCAAACGGGGAGTCAGATACGCAGTATTTT. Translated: CASGSNGESDTQYF.

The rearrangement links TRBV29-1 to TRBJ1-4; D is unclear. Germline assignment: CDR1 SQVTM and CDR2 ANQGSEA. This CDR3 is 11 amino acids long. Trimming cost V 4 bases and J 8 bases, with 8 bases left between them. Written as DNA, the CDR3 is TGCAGCGTTGTAGTCGAAGAAAAACTGTTTTTT. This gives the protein CSVVVEEKLFF.

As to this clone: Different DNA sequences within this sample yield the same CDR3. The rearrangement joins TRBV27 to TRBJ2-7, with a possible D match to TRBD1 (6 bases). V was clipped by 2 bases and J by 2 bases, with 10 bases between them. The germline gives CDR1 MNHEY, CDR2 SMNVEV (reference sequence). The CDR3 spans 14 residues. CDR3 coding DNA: TGTGCCAGCAGTTTAGGTAGGGGGACCTACGAGCAGTACTTC. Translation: CASSLGRGTYEQYF.

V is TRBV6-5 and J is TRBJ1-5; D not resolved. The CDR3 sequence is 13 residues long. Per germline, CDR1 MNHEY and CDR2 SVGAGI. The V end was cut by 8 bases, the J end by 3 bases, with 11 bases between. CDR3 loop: CASGVSFNQPQHF. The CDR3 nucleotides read TGTGCCAGCGGTGTCAGCTTCAATCAGCCCCAGCATTTT.

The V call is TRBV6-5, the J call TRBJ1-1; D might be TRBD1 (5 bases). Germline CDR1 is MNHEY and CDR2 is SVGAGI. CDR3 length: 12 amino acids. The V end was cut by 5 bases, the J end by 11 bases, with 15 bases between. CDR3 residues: CASSDSLWGAFF. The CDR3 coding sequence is TGTGCCAGCAGTGACAGCTTGTGGGGGGCTTTCTTT.

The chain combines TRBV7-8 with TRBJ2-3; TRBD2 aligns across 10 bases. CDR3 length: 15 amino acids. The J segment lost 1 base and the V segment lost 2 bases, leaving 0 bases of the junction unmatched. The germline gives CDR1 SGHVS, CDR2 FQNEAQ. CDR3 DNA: TGTGCCAGCAGCTTACTAGCGGGGGGCACAGATACGCAGTATTTT. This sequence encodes CASSLLAGGTDTQYF.

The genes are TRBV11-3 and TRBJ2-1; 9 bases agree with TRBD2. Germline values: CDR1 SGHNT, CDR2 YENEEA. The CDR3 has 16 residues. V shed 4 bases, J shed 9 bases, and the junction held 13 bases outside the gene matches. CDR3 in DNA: TGTGCCAGCAGCTCGACCGGGACTAGCTTCTTGTCTGAGCAGTTCTTC. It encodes CASSSTGTSFLSEQFF.

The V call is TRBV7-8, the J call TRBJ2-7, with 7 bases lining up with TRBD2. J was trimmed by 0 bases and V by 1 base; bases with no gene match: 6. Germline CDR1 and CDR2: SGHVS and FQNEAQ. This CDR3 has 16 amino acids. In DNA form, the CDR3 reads TGTGCCAGCAGCTTAGATAGAAGCGGGAACTCCTACGAGCAGTACTTC. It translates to CASSLDRSGNSYEQYF.

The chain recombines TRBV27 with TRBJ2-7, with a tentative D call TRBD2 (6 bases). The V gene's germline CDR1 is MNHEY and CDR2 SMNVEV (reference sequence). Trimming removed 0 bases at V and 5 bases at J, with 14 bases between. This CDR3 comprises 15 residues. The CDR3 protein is CASSLSSGDGHEQYF. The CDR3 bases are TGTGCCAGCAGTTTATCGTCGGGGGATGGCCACGAGCAGTACTTC.

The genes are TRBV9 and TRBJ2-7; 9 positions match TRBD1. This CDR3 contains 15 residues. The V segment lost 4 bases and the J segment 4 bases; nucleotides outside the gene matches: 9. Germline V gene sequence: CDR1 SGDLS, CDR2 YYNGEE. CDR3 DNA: TGTGCCAGCAGCCCCCGGACAGGGGAAACGTACGAGCAGTACTTC. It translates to CASSPRTGETYEQYF. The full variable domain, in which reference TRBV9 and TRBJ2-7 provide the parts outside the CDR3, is DSGVTQTPKHLITATGQRVTLRCSPRSGDLSVYWYQQSLDQGLQFLIQYYNGEERAKGNILERFSAQQFPDLHSELNLSSLELGDSALYFCASSPRTGETYEQYFGPGTRLTVT.

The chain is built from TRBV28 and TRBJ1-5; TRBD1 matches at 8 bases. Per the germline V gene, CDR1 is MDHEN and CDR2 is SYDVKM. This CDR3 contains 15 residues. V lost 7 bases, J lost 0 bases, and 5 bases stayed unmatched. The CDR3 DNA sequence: TGTGCCAGCACGTTGACAGGGGCTAGCAATCAGCCCCAGCATTTT. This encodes CASTLTGASNQPQHF.

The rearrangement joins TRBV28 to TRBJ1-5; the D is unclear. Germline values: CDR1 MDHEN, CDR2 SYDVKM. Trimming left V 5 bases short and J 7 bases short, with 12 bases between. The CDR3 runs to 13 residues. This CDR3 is CASSPTMEQPQHF. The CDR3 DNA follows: TGTGCCAGCAGTCCCACTATGGAACAGCCCCAGCATTTT.

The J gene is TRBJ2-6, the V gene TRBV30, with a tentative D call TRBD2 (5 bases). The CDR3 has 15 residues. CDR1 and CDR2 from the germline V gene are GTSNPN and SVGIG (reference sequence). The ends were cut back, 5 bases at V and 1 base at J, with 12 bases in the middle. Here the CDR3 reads CAWSGGASGANVLTF. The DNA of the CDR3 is TGTGCCTGGTCAGGAGGCGCGTCTGGGGCCAACGTCCTGACTTTC.

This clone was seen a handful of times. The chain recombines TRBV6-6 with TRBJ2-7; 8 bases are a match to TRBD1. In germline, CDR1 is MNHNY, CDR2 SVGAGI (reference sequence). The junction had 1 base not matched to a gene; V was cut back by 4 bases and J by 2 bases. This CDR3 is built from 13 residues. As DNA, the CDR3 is TGTGCCAGCAGTTGGGGACAGGCCTACGAGCAGTACTTC. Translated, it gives CASSWGQAYEQYF.

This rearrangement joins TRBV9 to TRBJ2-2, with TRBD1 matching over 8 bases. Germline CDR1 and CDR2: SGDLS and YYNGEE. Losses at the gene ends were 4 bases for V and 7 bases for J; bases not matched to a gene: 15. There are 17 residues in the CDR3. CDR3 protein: CASSPEDRVDFIGELFF. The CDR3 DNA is TGTGCCAGCAGCCCCGAGGACAGGGTTGATTTCATCGGGGAGCTGTTTTTT.

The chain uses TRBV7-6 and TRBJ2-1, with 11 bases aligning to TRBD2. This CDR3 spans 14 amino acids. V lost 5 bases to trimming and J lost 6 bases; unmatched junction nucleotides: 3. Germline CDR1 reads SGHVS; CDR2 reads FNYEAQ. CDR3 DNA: TGTGCCAGCAGCCTTACTAGCGGGAGCAATGAGCAGTTCTTC. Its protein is CASSLTSGSNEQFF.

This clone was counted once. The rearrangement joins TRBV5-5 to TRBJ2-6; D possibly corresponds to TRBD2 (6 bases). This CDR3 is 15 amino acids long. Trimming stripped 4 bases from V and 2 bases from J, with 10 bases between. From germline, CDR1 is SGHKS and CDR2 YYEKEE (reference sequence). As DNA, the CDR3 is TGTGCCAGCAGCCCAGGGACTGCTGGGGCCAACGTCCTGACTTTC. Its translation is CASSPGTAGANVLTF.

CDR3 coding DNA: TGTGCCAGTGGCTCCGGGAGCAATCAGCCCCAGCATTTT. It translates to CASGSGSNQPQHF. This chain uses TRBV9 with TRBJ1-5; D unclear. This CDR3 is built from 13 residues. The V gene's germline CDR1 is SGDLS and CDR2 YYNGEE. Trimming pared 8 bases from V and 1 base from J, leaving 10 bases between. The whole variable domain, remainder taken from reference TRBV9 and TRBJ1-5, is DSGVTQTPKHLITATGQRVTLRCSPRSGDLSVYWYQQSLDQGLQFLIQYYNGEERAKGNILERFSAQQFPDLHSELNLSSLELGDSALYFCASGSGSNQPQHFGDGTRLSIL.